This TCR beta chain was observed in a study of blood T cell repertoires in COVID-19. About the study: Both acute and convalescent COVID-19 samples were obtained from the United States, Italy and Spain.

This CDR3 spans 16 amino acids. Germline assignment: CDR1 SEHNR and CDR2 FQNEAQ (reference sequence). The ends were cut back, 1 base at V and 10 bases at J, with 20 bases in the middle. The assay was immunoSEQ multiplex PCR, and TCRdb's table has in-frame clones only and misses some. The table shows 450,000 or so clones, with around nine tenths occurring only once. The sequence derives from a woman between 40 and 55 years old with COVID-19, enrolled during active disease. The sample taken for sequencing was peripheral blood. The rearrangement joins TRBV7-9 to TRBJ2-1; D perhaps matches TRBD2 (6 bases). The CDR3: CASSLGTGEPSGEQFF. CDR3 nucleotide sequence: TGTGCCAGCAGCTTAGGAACGGGGGAGCCCTCCGGCGAGCAGTTCTTC.